A selection of T cell receptor beta chains follows, all from one sample in a study of monozygotic twins with inflammatory bowel disease. TCRdb reprocessed the 5' RACE reads and stores each CDR3 protein as one record, lacking DNA. Its table records 350,000 to 400,000 distinct CDR3 sequences. Sequenced material: blood. The source is a human donor with ulcerative colitis or Crohn's disease, or a healthy co-twin of an affected twin (not recorded which). CDR3s include the opening cysteine and the closing phenylalanine or tryptophan.

v_gene	j_gene	CDR3aa
TRBV5-1	TRBJ2-1	CASSLSQGARGEQFF
TRBV30	TRBJ1-5	CAWSVGGGNSNQPQHF
TRBV5-4	TRBJ2-2	CASSLRTDAANTGELFF
TRBV5-1	TRBJ2-7	CASSLRANYEQYF
TRBV12-3/TRBV12-4	TRBJ1-2	CASSPTEGVYGYTF
TRBV27	TRBJ1-2	CASSPDRVNYGYTF
TRBV5-1	TRBJ2-4	CASSQDRDRVYDNIQYF
TRBV2	TRBJ2-5	CASSEVQETQYF
TRBV4-2	TRBJ1-5	CASSQSQGPGGNQPQHF
TRBV20-1	TRBJ2-3	CSARGPEFLSTDTQYF
TRBV11-1	TRBJ2-3	CASSPGRVSDTQYF
TRBV4-1	TRBJ1-5	CASSQRLGLSNQPQHF
TRBV5-1	TRBJ2-5	CASTRTSGEETQYF
TRBV5-1	TRBJ2-2	CASKIPGHRNTGELFF
TRBV28	TRBJ2-7	CASSPTLGQGAYEQYF
TRBV5-1	TRBJ2-1	CASADSSYNEQFF
TRBV12-3/TRBV12-4	TRBJ2-5	CASNIYGGMETQYF
TRBV5-6	TRBJ1-1	CASSLGVGDMNTEAFF
TRBV3-1	TRBJ2-3	CASSQLPLNPTDTQYF
TRBV27	TRBJ2-7	CASSSTSGALNEQYF
TRBV20-1	TRBJ2-4	CSAPGEGAKNMQYF
TRBV4-3	TRBJ1-1	CASGEEVNTEAFF
TRBV6-5	TRBJ2-5	CASSSPLWGQETQYF
TRBV30	TRBJ1-2	CAWTVWTGGNYGYTF
TRBV20-1	TRBJ1-4	CSATRGGQAKTNEKLFF
TRBV11-2	TRBJ2-2	CASSSQQLTKNDPTGELFF
TRBV20-1	TRBJ2-7	CSASTGGRSAGGLQYF
TRBV5-1	TRBJ1-4	CASSSGTGVLTTNEKLFF
TRBV4-1	TRBJ1-1	CASSLTGRMNTEAFF
TRBV6-5	TRBJ2-7	CASGIGANYEQYF
TRBV27	TRBJ1-5	CASSRSVRNQPQHF
TRBV5-1	TRBJ1-6	CAISLTSGVYNSPLHF
TRBV7-9	TRBJ1-1	CASSFNLGTSGTEAFF
TRBV20-1	TRBJ2-5	CSALISGRYQETQYF
TRBV2	TRBJ1-5	CASSDDWTSNQPQHF
TRBV20-1	TRBJ1-1	CSARKTTGGGGEAFF
TRBV5-1	TRBJ2-7	CASSLIPDGSYEQYF
TRBV12-3/TRBV12-4	TRBJ2-7	CASSLNGPYEQYF
TRBV5-1	TRBJ2-2	CASSWDRSLSNTGELFF
TRBV29-1	TRBJ2-7	CSVAERTGLREQYF
TRBV18	TRBJ1-1	CASSPPLGGSLNTEAFF
TRBV18	TRBJ2-7	CASSPRSEGDEQYF
TRBV24-1	TRBJ2-2	CATSDPTRTGELFF
TRBV6-1	TRBJ2-1	CASRDGVGNYNEQFF
TRBV5-1	TRBJ2-7	CASSLDVDEQYF
TRBV6-1	TRBJ2-1	CASSQGAHNEQFF
TRBV4-1	TRBJ2-7	CASSQSGIRSDPYEQYF
TRBV12-3/TRBV12-4	TRBJ1-2	CASSFPYGYTF
TRBV3-1	TRBJ2-1	CASSEFGSYNEQFF
TRBV24-1	TRBJ2-1	CATSDQTSGDYNEQFF
TRBV4-2	TRBJ2-3	CASSPRGTGVDTQYF
TRBV28	TRBJ2-1	CASSPQIRGFSYNEQFF
TRBV18	TRBJ1-1	CASAPGGGTEAFF
TRBV20-1	TRBJ2-5	CSASDREETQYF